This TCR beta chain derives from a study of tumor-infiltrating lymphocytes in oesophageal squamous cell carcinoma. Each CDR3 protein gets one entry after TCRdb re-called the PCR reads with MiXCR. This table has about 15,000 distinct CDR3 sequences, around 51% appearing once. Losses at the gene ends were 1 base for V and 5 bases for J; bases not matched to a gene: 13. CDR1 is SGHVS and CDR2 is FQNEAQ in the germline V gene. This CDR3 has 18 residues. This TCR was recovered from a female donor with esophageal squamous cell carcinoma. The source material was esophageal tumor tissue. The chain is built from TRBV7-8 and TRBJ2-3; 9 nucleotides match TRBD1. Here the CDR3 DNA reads TGTGCCAGCAGCTTAGGCCCGGGAGCAGGGACAGGGATAGATACGCAGTATTTT. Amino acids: CASSLGPGAGTGIDTQYF.